Listed here are 10 T cell receptor beta chains from one sample, sequenced in a study of Graves' ophthalmopathy and Graves' hyperthyroidism. RNA transcripts provided the template for amplifying TCR beta CDR3 regions. First-round RT-PCR with HTBI primers preceded a second-round multiplex PCR. TCRdb itself ran the multiplex PCR reads through MiXCR, one entry per CDR3 protein. The sample carries some 370,000 distinct CDR3 sequences, about 17% recorded once. The sample consisted of peripheral blood. Receptor source: an adult woman with stable Graves' hyperthyroidism.

This clonotype was recorded many times. The J gene is TRBJ2-7, the V gene TRBV9, with D possibly TRBD2 on 5 matching bases. V was shortened by 6 bases and J by 0 bases, with 10 bases between the two germline ends. Germline V CDR1 and CDR2: SGDLS, YYNGEE. The CDR3 is made up of 13 amino acids. DNA of the CDR3: TGTGCCAGCACCCCAGCGGACTCCTACGAGCAGTACTTC. Protein: CASTPADSYEQYF.

This clonotype was found many times. The J gene is TRBJ2-2, the V gene TRBV2; D is perhaps TRBD1 (5 bases). Germline V gene lookup returns CDR1 SNHLY and CDR2 FYNNEI. The CDR3 consists of 14 residues. Trimming took off 6 bases at V and 0 bases at J, with 8 bases between the two ends. CDR3: CASSEQANTGELFF. The CDR3 bases are TGTGCCAGCAGCGAACAGGCGAACACCGGGGAGCTGTTTTTT.

This clonotype occurred a few times. The chain employs TRBV11-3 and TRBJ2-2; TRBD2 agrees at 11 bases. The CDR3 loop spans 20 amino acids. CDR1 SGHNT and CDR2 YENEEA come from the germline V gene. V lost 1 base and J lost 1; bases outside the gene matches: 11. The CDR3 region has the DNA TGTGCCAGCAGCTTAGGACAAATCAGACTAGCGGGAAAGAACACCGGGGAGCTGTTTTTT. Translation gives CASSLGQIRLAGKNTGELFF. Full variable domain (remainder filled in from reference TRBV11-3 and TRBJ2-2): EAGVVQSPRYKIIEKKQPVAFWCNPISGHNTLYWYLQNLGQGPELLIRYENEEAVDDSQLPKDRFSAERLKGVDSTLKIQPAELGDSAVYLCASSLGQIRLAGKNTGELFFGEGSRLTVL.

This clonotype was counted at least ten times. The chain carries TRBV28 and TRBJ2-7; the match to TRBD1 covers 7 bases. Losses at the gene ends were 5 bases for V and 2 bases for J; bases not matched to a gene: 12. The CDR3 has 16 residues. CDR1 is MDHEN and CDR2 is SYDVKM in the germline V gene. The CDR3 sequence: CASSPLDRATAYEQYF. Here the CDR3 DNA reads TGTGCCAGCAGTCCCCTCGACAGGGCAACGGCCTACGAGCAGTACTTC.

This clonotype was observed a few times. Sequence at one end of the junction differs from germline and may be a read error. The chain is built from TRBV12-3 or TRBV12-4 and TRBJ2-4; 7 bases are a match to TRBD2. The CDR3 is made up of 18 amino acids. The DNA of the CDR3 is TGTGCCAGCAGCGCACAGACCAAACTAGCGCGACCAAGAAACATTAAGTACTTC. It specifies CASSAQTKLARPRNIKYF.

In this sample, this clonotype turned up many times. The rearrangement links TRBV7-9 to TRBJ2-7; 12 positions agree with TRBD2. Germline CDR1 and CDR2: SEHNR and FQNEAQ (reference sequence). This CDR3 comprises 15 residues. J was trimmed by 3 bases and V by 5 bases; bases with no gene match: 5. This chain's CDR3 is CASSPKLAGGYEQYF. For the CDR3, the DNA is TGTGCCAGCAGCCCTAAACTAGCGGGAGGCTACGAGCAGTACTTC.

V is TRBV6-2 or TRBV6-3 and J is TRBJ2-7; the D is unclear. The V gene's germline CDR1 is MNHEY and CDR2 SVGEGT. V lost 5 bases and J 2 bases, leaving 13 bases between the germline ends. The CDR3 totals 14 residues. CDR3 sequence (DNA): TGTGCCAGCAGTCGACGGGTAGTCGCCTACGAGCAGTACTTC. Protein sequence: CASSRRVVAYEQYF.

The V and J genes are TRBV12-3 or TRBV12-4 and TRBJ2-5, with D possibly being TRBD2 (5 bases). The CDR3 runs 14 residues. Trimming stripped 6 bases from V and 5 bases from J, with 16 bases between. CDR3 loop: CASSTLAGPETQYF. The CDR3 nucleotides read TGTGCCAGCAGCACCCTAGCAGGTCCGGAGACCCAGTACTTC.

This clonotype was picked up many times. The gene calls are TRBV20-1 and TRBJ2-7, with TRBD1 matching over 9 bases. The CDR3 totals 15 residues. J was trimmed by 1 base and V by 6 bases; bases with no gene match: 10. Germline V gene data show CDR1 as DFQATT and CDR2 as SNEGSKA (reference sequence). The CDR3 bases are TGCAGTGCCCCGGACCCCGGGACAGGGTCCTACGAGCAGTACTTC. Its translation is CSAPDPGTGSYEQYF.

This clonotype has at least ten counts. This may arise from a read error, as a much more abundant clone is one base away. J is TRBJ2-5 and V is TRBV12-3 or TRBV12-4; D is perhaps TRBD2 (5 bases). The CDR3 extends over 13 amino acids. The CDR3 sequence is CANSFGVEETQYF. In DNA, the CDR3 is TGTGCCAACAGTTTCGGGGTTGAAGAGACCCAGTACTTC.